One and the same sample provided the 23 T cell receptor beta chains below, sequenced in a study of blood T cell repertoires in COVID-19. The protocol was immunoSEQ multiplex PCR, while the TCRdb copy is restricted to in-frame clones and leaves out a portion. This table has approximately 94,000 clones, around four fifths appearing once. The specimen sequenced was peripheral blood. The receptors stem from a man aged 65 to 85 with active or convalescent COVID-19.

This clone was counted only a few times. The genes are TRBV7-2 and TRBJ2-1; 7 bases are shared with TRBD1. Losses at the gene ends were 2 bases for V and 8 bases for J; bases not matched to a gene: 12. Germline CDR1 and CDR2: SGHTA and FQGNSA. The CDR3 consists of 16 residues. CDR3 coding DNA: TGTGCCAGCAGCTTACCGGACCGAGACAGGGTTCATGAGCAGTTCTTC. It is translated as CASSLPDRDRVHEQFF.

Ten or more counts support this clone. V is TRBV6-2 or TRBV6-3 and J is TRBJ2-3, with 7 bases that match TRBD2. The ends lost 4 bases at V and 2 bases at J; junction bases unmatched: 9. This CDR3 spans 16 amino acids. Looked up from germline, CDR1 is MNHEY and CDR2 is SVGEGT. Here the CDR3 reads CASSSGRAGDTDTQYF. DNA for the CDR3: TGTGCCAGCAGTTCCGGCAGGGCGGGAGACACAGATACGCAGTATTTT.

The chain joins TRBV27 to TRBJ1-6, with D perhaps matching TRBD1 (5 bases). CDR1 and CDR2 from the germline V gene are MNHEY and SMNVEV (reference sequence). The CDR3 has 15 amino acids. V was shortened by 1 base and J by 6 bases, with 10 bases between the two germline ends. This CDR3 reads CASSLFGGTNSPLHF. The DNA for the CDR3 is TGTGCCAGCAGTTTATTCGGGGGAACTAATTCACCCCTCCACTTT.

This clone was seen only a few times. The V gene is TRBV5-6, the J gene TRBJ2-1; TRBD1 agrees at 7 bases. Unmatched junction bases numbered 15, after V lost 4 bases and J lost 8 bases. The CDR3 contains 16 residues. Germline lookup yields CDR1 SGHDT and CDR2 YYEEEE. CDR3 bases: TGTGCCAGCAGCCCGGAGATGGGGAGACAGGGCGATGAGCAGTTCTTC. Translated: CASSPEMGRQGDEQFF.

This chain connects TRBV12-3 or TRBV12-4 to TRBJ2-3; TRBD2 is a possible D gene (5 bases). The CDR3 is 12 residues long. The V and J ends lost 7 bases and 7 bases respectively, with 12 bases between them. CDR3 in amino acids: CASTRAGNTQYF. The CDR3 nucleotides are TGTGCCAGCACCCGGGCCGGGAATACGCAGTATTTT.

This clone showed up just a few times. V usage is TRBV7-9 and J usage is TRBJ2-2; TRBD2 matches 12 bases. V shed 2 bases, J shed 7 bases, and the junction held 5 bases outside the gene matches. CDR3 length: 16 amino acids. CDR1 SEHNR and CDR2 FQNEAQ come from the germline V gene (reference sequence). CDR3 in DNA: TGTGCCAGCAGCTTACGGACTAGCGGGAAGGGCGGGGAGCTGTTTTTT. Amino acids: CASSLRTSGKGGELFF.

This clone occurred a few times. The V and J genes are TRBV29-1 and TRBJ1-1; D may be TRBD1 (5 bases). Trimming stripped 4 bases from V and 5 bases from J, with 14 bases between. Per the germline V gene, CDR1 is SQVTM and CDR2 is ANQGSEA. This CDR3 contains 13 residues. CDR3 amino acids: CSVGGPGGTEAFF. The CDR3 coding sequence is TGCAGCGTTGGAGGGCCGGGGGGGACTGAAGCTTTCTTT.

The CDR3 bases are TGTGCCAGCAGTTATAAGGGGGCAGGCTATGGCTACACCTTC. Its translation is CASSYKGAGYGYTF. The chain uses TRBV6-5 and TRBJ1-2; 7 positions match TRBD1. Germline V gene lookup returns CDR1 MNHEY and CDR2 SVGAGI. The CDR3 contains 14 residues. The ends lost 3 bases at V and 4 bases at J; junction bases unmatched: 5.

The chain uses TRBV30 and TRBJ2-7, with TRBD2 matching over 7 bases. Trimming at V came to 1 base and at J to 7 bases, leaving 16 bases not matched to a gene. Germline V gene data show CDR1 as GTSNPN and CDR2 as SVGIG (reference sequence). The CDR3 extends over 16 amino acids. The CDR3 DNA sequence: TGTGCCTGGAGTGGGGGGAGCGGGGCACCATCTGAGGAGCAGTACTTC. As protein: CAWSGGSGAPSEEQYF.

The chain carries TRBV18 and TRBJ2-1; 9 nucleotides align to TRBD1. V dropped 3 bases and J dropped 9; count of bases not matched to a gene: 15. Germline V gene sequence: CDR1 KGHSH, CDR2 LQKENI. CDR3 size: 17 residues. The CDR3 protein is CASSPGPGQGFLGEQFF. DNA of the CDR3: TGTGCCAGCTCACCGGGTCCAGGACAGGGGTTTTTGGGTGAGCAGTTCTTC. Combining the CDR3 with reference TRBV18 and TRBJ2-1 gives the whole variable domain NAGVMQNPRHLVRRRGQEARLRCSPMKGHSHVYWYRQLPEEGLKFMVYLQKENIIDESGMPKERFSAEFPKEGPSILRIQQVVRGDSAAYFCASSPGPGQGFLGEQFFGPGTRLTVL.

The chain has TRBV10-3 and TRBJ2-5; 8 bases agree with TRBD2. CDR3 length: 13 amino acids. After removal of 6 bases from V and 3 bases from J, the junction contained 3 bases not matched to a gene. Germline lookup yields CDR1 ENHRY and CDR2 SYGVKD. The CDR3 sequence: CAISQLAEETQYF. The DNA for the CDR3 is TGTGCCATCAGCCAACTAGCGGAAGAGACCCAGTACTTC.

This clone has more than one count but fewer than ten. The rearrangement uses TRBV12-3 or TRBV12-4 and TRBJ2-5; D is unclear. Trimming left V 2 bases short and J 5 bases short, with 9 bases between. CDR3 length: 13 amino acids. CDR3 nucleotides: TGTGCCAGCAGTTTACAAGCTGTGGAGACCCAGTACTTC. This gives the protein CASSLQAVETQYF.

This chain joins TRBV7-2 and TRBJ2-2; D is perhaps TRBD2 (5 bases). The V gene's germline CDR1 is SGHTA and CDR2 FQGNSA. Trimming took off 5 bases at V and 0 bases at J, with 13 bases between the two ends. The CDR3 is made up of 16 amino acids. CDR3 sequence reads: CASSPSGSANTGELFF. Here the CDR3 DNA reads TGTGCCAGCAGCCCCTCTGGGAGCGCGAACACCGGGGAGCTGTTTTTT.

The rearrangement joins TRBV4-2 to TRBJ2-4, with D possibly matching TRBD2 (7 bases). Germline lookup yields CDR1 LGHNA and CDR2 YNFKEQ. CDR3 length: 16 amino acids. The ends were cut back, 1 base at V and 3 bases at J, with 13 bases in the middle. This chain's CDR3 is CASSQVGGPNKNIQYF. DNA for the CDR3: TGTGCCAGCAGCCAAGTCGGGGGGCCTAACAAAAACATTCAGTACTTC.

The CDR3 sequence is CASSWGEHSTDTQYF. Here the CDR3 DNA reads TGTGCCAGCAGCTGGGGGGAGCACAGCACAGATACGCAGTATTTT. This chain joins TRBV7-9 and TRBJ2-3; TRBD2 is a possible D gene (6 bases). Trimming cost V 4 bases and J 0 bases, with 11 bases left between them. Germline CDR1 SEHNR, CDR2 FQNEAQ (reference sequence). CDR3 length equals 15 residues. Full variable domain (outside the CDR3, taken from reference TRBV7-9 and TRBJ2-3): DTGVSQNPRHKITKRGQNVTFRCDPISEHNRLYWYRQTLGQGPEFLTYFQNEAQLEKSRLLSDRFSAERPKGSFSTLEIQRTEQGDSAMYLCASSWGEHSTDTQYFGPGTRLTVL.

This clone came up once. The chain couples TRBV7-3 to TRBJ1-1; weak D call: TRBD1 (6 bases). V was clipped by 5 bases and J by 0 bases, with 10 bases between them. The CDR3 extends over 14 amino acids. Per the germline V gene, CDR1 is SGHTA and CDR2 is FQGTGA. CDR3 protein: CASSAGQLNTEAFF. The CDR3 nucleotides read TGTGCCAGCAGCGCCGGACAGTTGAACACTGAAGCTTTCTTT.

The chain couples TRBV12-3 or TRBV12-4 to TRBJ2-3; 7 bases align to TRBD1. This CDR3 has 13 amino acids. The ends lost 5 bases at V and 7 bases at J; junction bases unmatched: 6. CDR3 residues: CASSRQGTHTQYF. CDR3 nucleotide sequence: TGTGCCAGCAGTCGACAGGGAACGCATACGCAGTATTTT.

The V and J genes are TRBV10-3 and TRBJ1-2, with D possibly matching TRBD1 (5 bases). Trimming stripped 0 bases from V and 5 bases from J, with 10 bases between. Germline lookup yields CDR1 ENHRY and CDR2 SYGVKD. The CDR3 spans 14 residues. This CDR3 is CAISESGVGYGYTF. CDR3 coding DNA: TGTGCCATCAGTGAGTCAGGGGTGGGATATGGCTACACCTTC.

The chain carries TRBV4-3 and TRBJ1-4, with 7 bases identical to TRBD1. The CDR3 is 16 amino acids. In germline, CDR1 is LGHNA, CDR2 YSLEER. J lost 3 bases, V lost 0 bases, and 4 bases had no gene match. CDR3 loop: CASSQDGGGANEKLFF. The CDR3 coding sequence is TGCGCCAGCAGCCAAGATGGAGGGGGCGCTAATGAAAAACTGTTTTTT.

This clone was counted a single time. The V and J genes are TRBV30 and TRBJ1-5; tentative D call: TRBD1 (5 bases). V dropped 5 bases and J dropped 3 bases, with 11 bases sitting between them. The CDR3 covers 13 residues. Germline loops: CDR1 GTSNPN, CDR2 SVGIG (reference sequence). The CDR3 loop is CAWATGDNQPQHF. In DNA form, the CDR3 reads TGTGCCTGGGCAACAGGTGACAATCAGCCCCAGCATTTT. Together with reference TRBV30 and TRBJ1-5, the CDR3 gives the full variable domain: SQTIHQWPATLVQPVGSPLSLECTVEGTSNPNLYWYRQAAGRGLQLLFYSVGIGQISSEVPQNLSASRPQDRQFILSSKKLLLSDSGFYLCAWATGDNQPQHFGDGTRLSIL.

V gene TRBV29-1 combines with J gene TRBJ2-7; the D is unclear. Trimming pared 3 bases from V and 4 bases from J, leaving 10 bases between. Germline V gene lookup returns CDR1 SQVTM and CDR2 ANQGSEA. The CDR3 sequence is 12 residues long. The chain's CDR3 is CSVDDTGYEQYF. The CDR3 coding sequence is TGCAGCGTTGACGACACTGGATACGAGCAGTACTTC.

As to this clone: Other DNA sequences within the sample encode an identical CDR3. The chain recombines TRBV13 with TRBJ2-7, with 13 bases matching TRBD2. V was pared by 5 bases and J by 3 bases, with 4 bases of the junction left unmatched. This CDR3 is 15 amino acids long. Germline V gene lookup returns CDR1 PRHDT and CDR2 FYEKMQ (reference sequence). CDR3 nucleotides: TGTGCCAGCAGCGAGGGACTAGCGGGGAGCTACGAGCAGTACTTC. It translates to CASSEGLAGSYEQYF.

CDR3 residues: CASSYSWGGQETQYF. The CDR3 region has the DNA TGTGCCAGCAGTTACTCGTGGGGCGGCCAAGAGACCCAGTACTTC. This sequence joins TRBV6-5 and TRBJ2-5; D is possibly TRBD1 (5 bases). The length of the CDR3 is 15 residues. V gave up 0 bases and J gave up 1 base, with 9 bases separating them. Germline V gene lookup returns CDR1 MNHEY and CDR2 SVGAGI.